The rows below give T cell receptor beta chains drawn from one sample of a study of graft-versus-host responses after intestinal transplantation. Their recognized antigens are unknown. Sequenced by immunoSEQ multiplex PCR; TCRdb stores in-frame clones only, minus some. The top ten clones hold 0.83% of a sample with about 85,000 clones, about four fifths of them seen once. The input for sequencing was unstimulated CD4+ T cells sorted from spleen or lymph node cells, taken before intestinal transplant. The receptors originated from a human donor who received an intestinal transplant. CDR3s include the opening cysteine and the closing phenylalanine or tryptophan. The D gene is left open where the match is weak. Some rows mark clone size as missing; the rest say once, few, many or name a class of expanded clone.

J	size	D	V	CDR3	DNA
TRBJ1-1	-	TRBD1	TRBV5-1	CASSLQGGRTEAFF	TGCGCCAGCAGCTTACAGGGGGGGAGGACTGAAGCTTTCTTT
TRBJ2-3	-	TRBD2	TRBV5-4	CASHNGAGGLTDTQYF	TGTGCCAGCCACAACGGCGCGGGGGGGCTCACAGATACGCAGTATTTT
TRBJ2-3	-	-	TRBV6-1	CASSDQGKDTQYF	TGTGCCAGCAGTGACCAGGGGAAGGATACGCAGTATTTT
TRBJ2-7	-	TRBD2	TRBV10-1	CARSGRAPYEQYF	TGCGCCAGGAGCGGGAGGGCCCCCTACGAGCAGTACTTC
TRBJ1-5	few	-	TRBV4-2	CASSHEEYSNQPQHF	TGTGCCAGCAGCCACGAGGAATATAGCAATCAGCCCCAGCATTTT
TRBJ1-1	-	-	TRBV2	CASSDQGTSEAFF	TGTGCCAGCAGTGATCAGGGGACCTCTGAAGCTTTCTTT
TRBJ1-5	-	TRBD1	TRBV10-3	CATSGQGAYQPQHF	TGTGCCACCTCAGGACAGGGGGCCTATCAGCCCCAGCATTTT
TRBJ2-4	once	TRBD1	TRBV2	CASSFGTGGIQYF	TGTGCCAGCAGTTTCGGGACAGGGGGCATTCAGTACTTC
TRBJ2-7	-	TRBD2	TRBV5-1	CASRLAGDYEQYF	TGCGCCAGCAGGCTAGCGGGAGATTACGAGCAGTACTTC
TRBJ2-6	once	-	TRBV15	CATSSALRGVGLGANVLTF	TGTGCCACCAGCTCCGCCCTCAGGGGAGTGGGTCTTGGGGCCAACGTCCTGACTTTC
TRBJ1-2	few	-	TRBV29-1	CSVARGFGDGYTF	TGCAGCGTTGCACGGGGTTTTGGCGATGGCTACACCTTC
TRBJ2-5	-	TRBD1	TRBV13	CASSRQGAEEETQYF	TGTGCCAGCAGCAGACAGGGGGCTGAGGAAGAGACCCAGTACTTC
TRBJ2-3	-	TRBD2	TRBV7-2	CASSRTSGHTDTQYF	TGTGCCAGCAGCAGGACTAGCGGTCACACAGATACGCAGTATTTT
TRBJ2-1	-	-	TRBV28	CASSPTGRYNEQFF	TGTGCCAGCAGTCCGACAGGAAGATACAATGAGCAGTTCTTC